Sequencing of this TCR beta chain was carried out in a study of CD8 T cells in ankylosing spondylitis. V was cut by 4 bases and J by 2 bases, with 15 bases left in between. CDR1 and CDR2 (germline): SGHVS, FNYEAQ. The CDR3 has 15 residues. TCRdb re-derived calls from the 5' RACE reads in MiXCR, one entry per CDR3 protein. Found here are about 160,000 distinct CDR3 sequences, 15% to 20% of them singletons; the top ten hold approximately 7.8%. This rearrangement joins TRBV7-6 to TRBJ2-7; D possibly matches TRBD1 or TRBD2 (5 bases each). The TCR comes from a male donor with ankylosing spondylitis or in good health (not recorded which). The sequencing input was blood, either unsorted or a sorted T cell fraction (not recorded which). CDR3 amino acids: CASSSSGTGTYEQYF. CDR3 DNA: TGTGCCAGCAGCTCCTCCGGGACGGGAACCTACGAGCAGTACTTC. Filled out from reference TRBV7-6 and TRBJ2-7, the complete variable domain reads GAGVSQSPRYKVTKRGQDVALRCDPISGHVSLYWYRQALGQGPEFLTYFNYEAQQDKSGLPNDRFSAERPEGSISTLTIQRTEQRDSAMYRCASSSSGTGTYEQYFGPGTRLTVT.